The clone carrying this T cell receptor (beta chain) was counted ten times or more. This sample is drawn from a study of T cells in Graves' hyperthyroidism and ophthalmopathy. The hyperthyroidism was newly diagnosed and had lasted under 2 months; the patients were aged 18 to 65. Amplification targeted TCR beta CDR3 regions from RNA transcripts. Researchers ran a first-round RT-PCR on the TCR CDR3 using the HTBI primer set. A single record per CDR3 protein comes from TCRdb applying MiXCR to the multiplex PCR reads. The sample holds a few hundred thousand distinct CDR3 sequences; more than 15% are singletons and the top ten take approximately 7.4%. Germline lookup yields CDR1 LGHDT and CDR2 YNNKEL (reference sequence). This CDR3 has 16 residues. Trimming took off 0 bases at V and 6 bases at J, with 18 bases between the two ends.

The sequence was collected from a woman in her twenties or thirties with Graves' hyperthyroidism. The chain couples TRBV3-1 to TRBJ2-7, with D possibly matching TRBD2 (5 bases). The sample was blood. CDR3 residues: CASSQDERVPGVEQYF. In nucleotides, the CDR3 is TGTGCCAGCAGCCAAGATGAGAGGGTGCCCGGAGTCGAGCAGTACTTC.